Following are 20 T cell receptor beta chains from one sample sequenced in a study of regulatory T cells in long-lasting Graves disease. The time point denotes: newly diagnosed GD, antithyroid drugs for less than 3 months. Researchers made the TCR library from RNA that was extracted from PBMCs. Construction of the TCR beta libraries employed iRepertoire HTBI primers in conjunction with Arm-PCR of CDR3 regions. TCRdb re-derived calls from the multiplex PCR reads in MiXCR, one entry per CDR3 protein. The profile covers 450,000 to 650,000 distinct CDR3 sequences, with around 16% appearing a single time and approximately 25% taken by the ten largest. This same sample was also taken into another study, of T cells in Graves' hyperthyroidism and ophthalmopathy.

Sequenced material: peripheral blood mononuclear cells (PBMCs), taken at new diagnosis, from a patient treated with antithyroid drugs. These receptors were collected from a woman aged 35-65 years with Graves disease.

This clonotype was seen repeatedly, ten times or more. The chain recombines TRBV11-2 with TRBJ2-2; D may be TRBD2 (6 bases). Germline assignment: CDR1 SGHAT and CDR2 FQNNGV. Trimming removed 6 bases from V and 5 bases from J, with 10 bases in between. The CDR3 has 13 amino acids. The CDR3 DNA follows: TGTGCCAGCAGTTTGGAGGGGACCGGGGAGCTGTTTTTT. It specifies CASSLEGTGELFF.

The chain couples TRBV19 to TRBJ1-6, with D unclear. The CDR3 has 15 amino acids. V was shortened by 6 bases and J by 0 bases, with 9 bases between the two germline ends. Looked up from germline, CDR1 is LNHDA and CDR2 is SQIVND (reference sequence). The CDR3 spells CASSPRNSYNSPLHF. CDR3 nucleotide sequence: TGTGCCAGTAGCCCCCGGAACTCCTATAATTCACCCCTCCACTTT.

The V call is TRBV20-1, the J call TRBJ2-3; perhaps D is TRBD1 or TRBD2 (6 bases each). The CDR3 spans 13 residues. The germline V gene has CDR1 DFQATT and CDR2 SNEGSKA (reference sequence). The CDR3 sequence: CTARGASTDTQYF. CDR3 nucleotide sequence: TGCACCGCTAGGGGGGCGAGCACAGATACGCAGTATTTT.

This clonotype occurred many times. This chain connects TRBV20-1 to TRBJ2-7; D tentatively reads TRBD1 or TRBD2 (5 bases each). The V and J ends lost 6 bases and 3 bases respectively, with 18 bases between them. Germline-derived CDR1 and CDR2 are DFQATT and SNEGSKA (reference sequence). The CDR3 consists of 14 residues. The CDR3 DNA follows: TGCAGTGCCCGATTGGGTGGGGGTAACTACGAGCAGTACTTC. Its translation: CSARLGGGNYEQYF.

This clonotype was recorded a few times. The J gene is TRBJ2-3, the V gene TRBV14, with D perhaps matching TRBD1 (5 bases). The germline V gene has CDR1 SGHDN and CDR2 FVKESK. CDR3 length: 14 amino acids. V was clipped by 2 bases and J by 4 bases, with 10 bases between them. This CDR3 reads CASSQTQGADTQYF. The CDR3 DNA follows: TGTGCCAGCAGCCAAACTCAGGGCGCAGATACGCAGTATTTT.

This clonotype came up a few times. The V call is TRBV5-1, the J call TRBJ1-6, with a weak D call TRBD1 (6 bases). This CDR3 spans 16 amino acids. Germline lookup yields CDR1 SGHRS and CDR2 YFSETQ. V was cut by 4 bases and J by 4 bases, with 15 bases left in between. CDR3 coding DNA: TGCGCCAGCAGCCCCACAGGGCCTTTGTATAATTCACCCCTCCACTTT. As protein: CASSPTGPLYNSPLHF.

The chain uses TRBV7-6 and TRBJ2-7, with D perhaps TRBD1 or TRBD2 (7 bases each). With 2 bases removed from V and 3 bases from J, the gap between germline ends came to 14 bases. Per germline, CDR1 SGHVS and CDR2 FNYEAQ. CDR3 length: 15 amino acids. The CDR3 bases are TGTGCCAGCAGCTTATCAGCAGGGGGGGGCTACGAGCAGTACTTC. It yields the protein CASSLSAGGGYEQYF.

At least ten counts were recorded for this clonotype. J is TRBJ2-7 and V is TRBV3-1, with D possibly TRBD2 on 5 matching bases. Between the trimmed V and J ends, which lost 5 bases and 6 bases, there was a span of 11 bases. The germline V gene has CDR1 LGHDT and CDR2 YNNKEL (reference sequence). There are 12 residues in the CDR3. The CDR3 bases are TGTGCCAGCAGCTACGTTGAGGGCGAGCAGTACTTC. This encodes CASSYVEGEQYF.

The chain joins TRBV9 to TRBJ2-1; a weak D match, TRBD2 (7 bases). Germline assignment: CDR1 SGDLS and CDR2 YYNGEE. V shed 2 bases and J shed 7 bases, with 13 bases lying between them. This CDR3 spans 14 amino acids. Here the CDR3 reads CASSVEGGQNEQFF. The CDR3 DNA is TGTGCCAGCAGCGTGGAGGGGGGGCAGAATGAGCAGTTCTTC.

The V call is TRBV7-8, the J call TRBJ1-4, with 8 bases aligning to TRBD1. The CDR3 contains 16 residues. The germline gives CDR1 SGHVS, CDR2 FQNEAQ. Trimming took 5 bases from V and 2 from J; bases not matched to a gene: 7. DNA for the CDR3: TGTGCCAGCAGCGTCCGGACAGGGATTACTAATGAAAAACTGTTTTTT. Its translation: CASSVRTGITNEKLFF.

About this clonotype: This likely stems from a read error, as it lies one base from a far larger clone. This rearrangement joins TRBV10-3 to TRBJ1-2; no clear D. V was trimmed by 5 bases and J by 7 bases, leaving 17 bases between them. CDR3 length: 14 residues. Germline V lookup: CDR1 ENHRY, CDR2 SYGVKD. The CDR3 DNA is TGTGCCATCAGTCTAGGTCACATGTCGCCTGGCTACACCTTC. It codes for CAISLGHMSPGYTF.

The table lists this clonotype with many counts. The rearrangement links TRBV3-1 to TRBJ2-7, with D perhaps TRBD1 or TRBD2 (5 bases each). The V gene's germline CDR1 is LGHDT and CDR2 YNNKEL (reference sequence). This CDR3 region has 13 residues. V lost 4 bases and J 9 bases, leaving 16 bases between the germline ends. The CDR3 loop is CASSPTRGGSQYF. CDR3 DNA: TGTGCCAGCAGCCCAACCCGGGGCGGATCGCAGTACTTC.

In its sample, this clonotype was seen a few times. With a much larger clone just one base away, this may be a read error. V gene TRBV2 combines with J gene TRBJ2-1; D tentatively fits TRBD1 or TRBD2 (5 bases each). The CDR3 totals 11 residues. The germline V gene has CDR1 SNHLY and CDR2 FYNNEI. CDR3 sequence reads: CVGQGSGEQFF. In DNA form, the CDR3 reads TGTGTCGGTCAGGGAAGCGGTGAGCAGTTCTTC.

This clonotype was detected many times. V gene TRBV10-3 combines with J gene TRBJ1-4, with 11 bases fitting TRBD1. CDR1 and CDR2 (germline): ENHRY, SYGVKD. V was pared by 10 bases and J by 7 bases, with 8 bases of the junction left unmatched. CDR3 length equals 14 residues. CDR3 sequence reads: CATTRTGGVEKLFF. CDR3 DNA sequence: TGTGCCACGACTCGGACAGGGGGCGTTGAAAAACTGTTTTTT.

In this sample, this clonotype turned up a few times. The chain is built from TRBV24-1 and TRBJ2-6, with D possibly matching TRBD1 (6 bases). This CDR3 comprises 16 residues. The germline CDR1 and CDR2 sequences are KGHDR and SFDVKD. Trimming removed 4 bases from V and 2 bases from J, with 11 bases in between. This CDR3 is CATSDKTGAGANVLTF. As DNA, the CDR3 is TGTGCCACCAGTGACAAGACAGGCGCTGGGGCCAACGTCCTGACTTTC.

The chain has TRBV30 and TRBJ1-6, with 10 bases matching TRBD1. CDR1 and CDR2 from the germline V gene are GTSNPN and SVGIG (reference sequence). CDR3 length: 16 residues. Losses at the gene ends were 2 bases for V and 7 bases for J; bases not matched to a gene: 8. The CDR3 region has the DNA TGTGCCTGGAGTCTCGACTTGGGACAGGGGAATTCACCCCTCCACTTT. Its translation: CAWSLDLGQGNSPLHF.

The sample holds many counts of this clonotype. The genes are TRBV5-4 and TRBJ2-3, with D perhaps TRBD1 or TRBD2 (5 bases each). The CDR3 has 15 amino acids. Germline CDR1 is SGHNT and CDR2 is YYREEE (reference sequence). V dropped 8 bases and J dropped 1 base, with 17 bases sitting between them. The CDR3 protein is CASSQGDGRTDTQYF. CDR3 nucleotide sequence: TGTGCCAGTTCTCAAGGGGACGGGCGCACAGATACGCAGTATTTT.

In this sample, this clonotype turned up many times. The rearrangement uses TRBV27 and TRBJ2-3; 13 nucleotides agree with TRBD2. CDR1 is MNHEY and CDR2 is SMNVEV in the germline V gene (reference sequence). This CDR3 region has 14 residues. J was trimmed by 5 bases and V by 4 bases; bases with no gene match: 0. CDR3: CASSWTSGGDTQYF. The CDR3 coding sequence is TGTGCCAGCAGTTGGACTAGCGGGGGAGATACGCAGTATTTT.

This clonotype was seen ten or more times. The chain carries TRBV12-3 or TRBV12-4 and TRBJ2-7; tentatively, D is TRBD2 (6 bases). This CDR3 is 13 amino acids long. Trimming removed 5 bases at V and 6 bases at J, with 14 bases between. This CDR3 reads CASSRPAGSEQYF. CDR3 nucleotide sequence: TGTGCCAGCAGTAGGCCGGCGGGGAGCGAGCAGTACTTC.

This clonotype was detected many times. The rearrangement links TRBV2 to TRBJ1-1; 11 bases map to TRBD1. Germline values: CDR1 SNHLY, CDR2 FYNNEI. Unmatched junction bases numbered 8, after V lost 0 bases and J lost 11 bases. The CDR3 runs to 15 residues. The CDR3 nucleotides read TGTGCCAGCAGTGAAGCCCCGGACAGGGGGCGTTGGGCTTTCTTT. This translates into CASSEAPDRGRWAFF. Variable domain in full (rest from reference TRBV2 and TRBJ1-1): EPEVTQTPSHQVTQMGQEVILRCVPISNHLYFYWYRQILGQKVEFLVSFYNNEISEKSEIFDDQFSVERPDGSNFTLKIRSTKLEDSAMYFCASSEAPDRGRWAFFGQGTRLTVV.